The 5 T cell receptor beta chains below were found in one sample sequenced in a study of cytomegalovirus exposure and HLA in healthy donors. Researchers ran the PCR with 60 Vbeta and 13 Jbeta primers. The table came from immunoSEQ multiplex PCR; TCRdb's copy has only in-frame clones and leaves some out. Here the sample spans over 110,000 clones, about four fifths being singletons. Sequencing was carried out using PBMCs. These TCRs come from a male donor in good health and CMV-seronegative.

In this sample, this clone turned up a few times. This sequence joins TRBV27 and TRBJ2-1; 15 bases align to TRBD2. The CDR3 contains 15 residues. The germline V gene encodes CDR1 MNHEY and CDR2 SMNVEV (reference sequence). After removal of 4 bases from V and 9 bases from J, the junction contained 4 bases not matched to a gene. This CDR3 reads CASSYGLAGGGEQFF. CDR3 nucleotide sequence: TGTGCCAGCAGTTACGGACTAGCGGGAGGGGGTGAGCAGTTCTTC.

This clone was seen more than once but under ten times. This rearrangement joins TRBV6-5 to TRBJ2-5; 10 positions match TRBD2. Germline-derived CDR1 and CDR2 are MNHEY and SVGAGI. The CDR3 has 15 amino acids. Trimming cost V 5 bases and J 4 bases; bases outside gene matches: 7. The CDR3 loop reads CASSHLAGEVETQYF. In nucleotides, the CDR3 is TGTGCCAGCAGTCACCTAGCGGGAGAGGTAGAGACCCAGTACTTC.

In DNA form, the CDR3 reads TGTGCCAGCAGCTCCCCGACAGGCTCAGAAGTTCTTGGCTACACCTTC. Protein product: CASSSPTGSEVLGYTF. This chain joins TRBV7-2 and TRBJ1-2; D might be TRBD1 (6 bases). Germline CDR1 SGHTA, CDR2 FQGNSA. The CDR3 loop spans 16 amino acids. The V end lost 4 bases, the J end lost 7 bases, and 22 bases lay between the germline ends.

This clone has just a few counts. The genes are TRBV4-1 and TRBJ2-1, with 8 bases matching TRBD2. The CDR3 consists of 14 residues. Germline-derived CDR1 and CDR2 are MGHRA and YSYEKL. V shed 4 bases, J shed 8 bases, and the junction held 7 bases outside the gene matches. CDR3 sequence (DNA): TGCGCCAGCAGCCTTCTAGCGGGTTCCCATGAGCAGTTCTTC. As protein: CASSLLAGSHEQFF.

V is TRBV9 and J is TRBJ2-1, with D possibly being TRBD2 (5 bases). This CDR3 contains 15 residues. V was pared by 0 bases and J by 4 bases, with 11 bases between. CDR1 and CDR2 (germline): SGDLS, YYNGEE. The CDR3 loop reads CASSVGWTSYNEQFF. CDR3 nucleotide sequence: TGTGCCAGCAGCGTAGGTTGGACTTCTTACAATGAGCAGTTCTTC. The entire variable domain, with the rest obtained from reference TRBV9 and TRBJ2-1, is as follows: DSGVTQTPKHLITATGQRVTLRCSPRSGDLSVYWYQQSLDQGLQFLIQYYNGEERAKGNILERFSAQQFPDLHSELNLSSLELGDSALYFCASSVGWTSYNEQFFGPGTRLTVL.